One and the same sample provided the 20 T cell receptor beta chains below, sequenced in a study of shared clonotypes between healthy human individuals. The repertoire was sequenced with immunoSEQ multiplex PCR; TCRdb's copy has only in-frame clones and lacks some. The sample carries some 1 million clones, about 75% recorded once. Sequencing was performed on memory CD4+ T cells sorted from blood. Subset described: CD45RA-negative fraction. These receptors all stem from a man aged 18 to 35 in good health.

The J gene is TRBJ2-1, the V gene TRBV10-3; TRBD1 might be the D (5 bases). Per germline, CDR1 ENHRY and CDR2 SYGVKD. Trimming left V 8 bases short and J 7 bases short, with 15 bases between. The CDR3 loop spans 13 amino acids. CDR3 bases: TGTGCCATCTCTTCAGGGATCGGGAATGAGCAGTTCTTC. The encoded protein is CAISSGIGNEQFF.

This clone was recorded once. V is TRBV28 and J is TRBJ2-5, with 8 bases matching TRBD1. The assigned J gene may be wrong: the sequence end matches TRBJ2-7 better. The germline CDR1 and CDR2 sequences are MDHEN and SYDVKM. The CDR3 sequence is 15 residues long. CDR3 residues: CASSLRQGFTYEQYF. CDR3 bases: TGTGCCAGCAGCCTTCGACAGGGGTTTACCTACGAGCAGTACTTC.

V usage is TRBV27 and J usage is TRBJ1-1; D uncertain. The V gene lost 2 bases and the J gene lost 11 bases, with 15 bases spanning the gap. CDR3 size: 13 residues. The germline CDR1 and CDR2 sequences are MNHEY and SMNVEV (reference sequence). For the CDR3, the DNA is TGTGCCAGCAGTTTAGGGGTTGTCAATGGGGCTTTCTTT. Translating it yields CASSLGVVNGAFF.

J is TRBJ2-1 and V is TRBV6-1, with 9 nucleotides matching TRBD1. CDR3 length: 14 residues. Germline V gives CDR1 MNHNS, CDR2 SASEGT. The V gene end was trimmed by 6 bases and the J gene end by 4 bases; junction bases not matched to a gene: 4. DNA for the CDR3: TGTGCCAGCAGCGGACAGGGGCGATACAATGAGCAGTTCTTC. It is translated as CASSGQGRYNEQFF.

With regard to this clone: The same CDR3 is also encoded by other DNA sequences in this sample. This CDR3 reads CAISESRGSGNTIYF. CDR3 nucleotides: TGTGCCATCAGTGAGTCAAGGGGCTCTGGAAACACCATATATTTT. The chain links TRBV10-3 to TRBJ1-3; the D gene is possibly TRBD1 (5 bases). Germline values: CDR1 ENHRY, CDR2 SYGVKD. Between the trimmed V and J ends, which lost 0 bases and 0 bases, there was a span of 6 bases. This CDR3 region has 15 residues.

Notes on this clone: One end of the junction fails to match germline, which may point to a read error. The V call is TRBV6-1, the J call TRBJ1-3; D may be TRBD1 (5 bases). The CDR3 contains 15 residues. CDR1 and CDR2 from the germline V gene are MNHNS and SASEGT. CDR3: CASTRDASSGNIIYF. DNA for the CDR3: TGTGCCAGCACCAGGGACGCCAGCTCTGGAAACATCATATATTTT.

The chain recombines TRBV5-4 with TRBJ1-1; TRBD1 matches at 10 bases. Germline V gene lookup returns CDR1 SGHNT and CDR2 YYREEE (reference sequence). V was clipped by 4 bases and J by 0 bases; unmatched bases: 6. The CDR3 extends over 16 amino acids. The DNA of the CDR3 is TGTGCCAGCAGCACCAGGACAGGGGGAATGAACACTGAAGCTTTCTTT. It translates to CASSTRTGGMNTEAFF.

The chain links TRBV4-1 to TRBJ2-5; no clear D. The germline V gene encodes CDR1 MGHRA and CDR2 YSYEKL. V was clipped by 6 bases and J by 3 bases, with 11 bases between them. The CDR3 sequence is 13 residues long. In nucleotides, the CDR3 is TGCGCCAGCAGGGCGGTGGGCGAAGAGACCCAGTACTTC. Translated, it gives CASRAVGEETQYF.

CDR3 nucleotides: TGTGCCAGCAGGTCTCTAGCGGCGGGCACAGATACGCAGTATTTT. The encoded protein is CASRSLAAGTDTQYF. The genes are TRBV6-5 and TRBJ2-3, with 7 bases that match TRBD2. Germline loops: CDR1 MNHEY, CDR2 SVGAGI. Unmatched junction bases numbered 7, after V lost 6 bases and J lost 1 base. The CDR3 sequence is 15 residues long.

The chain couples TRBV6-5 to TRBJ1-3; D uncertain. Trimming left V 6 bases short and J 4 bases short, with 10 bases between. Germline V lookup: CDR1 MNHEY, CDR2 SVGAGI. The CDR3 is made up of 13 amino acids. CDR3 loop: CASSLRTGNTIYF. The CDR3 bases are TGTGCCAGCAGCTTAAGGACGGGAAACACCATATATTTT.

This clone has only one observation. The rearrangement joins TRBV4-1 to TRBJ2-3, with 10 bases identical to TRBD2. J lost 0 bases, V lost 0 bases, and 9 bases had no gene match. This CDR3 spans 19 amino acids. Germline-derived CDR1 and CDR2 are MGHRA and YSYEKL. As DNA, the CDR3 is TGCGCCAGCAGCCAAGAACGATACAGCGGGAGGGGGAGCACAGATACGCAGTATTTT. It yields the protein CASSQERYSGRGSTDTQYF.

In DNA, the CDR3 is TGTGCCAGCAGCTTGTTAGGAGGGACTGGACAGGCCTTTGTCTACGAGCAGTACTTC. It translates to CASSLLGGTGQAFVYEQYF. The genes are TRBV5-4 and TRBJ2-7; possibly TRBD1 for D (7 bases). V was trimmed by 1 base and J by 3 bases, leaving 26 bases between them. CDR1 and CDR2 (germline): SGHNT, YYREEE (reference sequence). This CDR3 has 19 residues.

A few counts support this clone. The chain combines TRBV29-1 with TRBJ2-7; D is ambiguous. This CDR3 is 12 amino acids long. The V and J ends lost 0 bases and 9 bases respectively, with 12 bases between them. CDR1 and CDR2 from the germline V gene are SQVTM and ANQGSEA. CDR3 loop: CSVEEGTGGQYF. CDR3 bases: TGCAGCGTTGAAGAAGGAACGGGTGGGCAGTACTTC.

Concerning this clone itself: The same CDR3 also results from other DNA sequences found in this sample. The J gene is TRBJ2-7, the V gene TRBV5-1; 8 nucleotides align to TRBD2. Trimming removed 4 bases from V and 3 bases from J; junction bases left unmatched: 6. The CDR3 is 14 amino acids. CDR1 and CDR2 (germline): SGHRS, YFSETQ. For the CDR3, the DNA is TGCGCCAGCAGCCTAAGCGGGGGCGGCTACGAGCAGTACTTC. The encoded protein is CASSLSGGGYEQYF.

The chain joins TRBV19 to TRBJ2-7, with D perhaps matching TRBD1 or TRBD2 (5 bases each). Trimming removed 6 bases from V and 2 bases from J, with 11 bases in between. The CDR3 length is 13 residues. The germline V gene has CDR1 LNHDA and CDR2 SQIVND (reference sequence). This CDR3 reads CASRGDGTYEQYF. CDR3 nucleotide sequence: TGTGCCAGTAGGGGGGACGGGACCTACGAGCAGTACTTC.

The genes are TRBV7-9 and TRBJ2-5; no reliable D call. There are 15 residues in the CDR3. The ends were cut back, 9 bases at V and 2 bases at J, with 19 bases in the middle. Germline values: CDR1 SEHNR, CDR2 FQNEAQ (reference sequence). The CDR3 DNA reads TGTGCCAGTAGCCTCACGGGCTACCCACAAGAGACCCAGTACTTC. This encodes CASSLTGYPQETQYF.

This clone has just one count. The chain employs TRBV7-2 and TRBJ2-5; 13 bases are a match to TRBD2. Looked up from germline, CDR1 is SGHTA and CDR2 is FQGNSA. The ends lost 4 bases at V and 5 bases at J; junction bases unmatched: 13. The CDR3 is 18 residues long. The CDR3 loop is CASSSNRGGLAGFETQYF. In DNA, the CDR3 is TGTGCCAGCAGCTCTAACAGGGGGGGACTAGCGGGATTTGAGACCCAGTACTTC.

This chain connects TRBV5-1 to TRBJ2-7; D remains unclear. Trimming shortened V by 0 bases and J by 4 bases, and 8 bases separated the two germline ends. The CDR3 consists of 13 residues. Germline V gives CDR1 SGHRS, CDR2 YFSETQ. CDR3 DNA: TGCGCCAGCAGCTTGGGAACTGGATACGAGCAGTACTTC. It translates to CASSLGTGYEQYF.

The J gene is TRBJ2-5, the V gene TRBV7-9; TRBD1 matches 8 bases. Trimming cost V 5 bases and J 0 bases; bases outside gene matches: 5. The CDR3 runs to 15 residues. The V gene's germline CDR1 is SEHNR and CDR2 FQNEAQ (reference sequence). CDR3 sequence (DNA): TGTGCCAGCAGCCGTCGGACAGGGAACCAAGAGACCCAGTACTTC. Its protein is CASSRRTGNQETQYF.

The CDR3 nucleotides read TGTGCCAGTAGTTTCGGACGGTCTAATGAAAAACTGTTTTTT. It codes for CASSFGRSNEKLFF. The chain is built from TRBV19 and TRBJ1-4; D gene ambiguous. The CDR3 is made up of 14 amino acids. V was trimmed by 5 bases and J by 3 bases, leaving 10 bases between them. Germline values: CDR1 LNHDA, CDR2 SQIVND (reference sequence).